Listed below are T cell receptor beta chains from one sample, sequenced in a study of blood T cell repertoires in COVID-19. The table came from immunoSEQ multiplex PCR; TCRdb's copy has only in-frame clones and leaves some out. This sample has roughly 140,000 clones, with approximately 80% found just once. What was sequenced was peripheral blood. The receptor set was obtained from a human donor with acute or convalescent COVID-19. The donor label of this sample is uncertain. Each CDR3 is given with its conserved first and last residue. Fields, in order: V gene, CDR3 length, clone size, D gene, J gene, CDR3 DNA, CDR3 protein. D genes are given only for firm matches. Only some rows state a clone size, as once, few, many or a class for expanded clones.

>TRBV5-4|13|NA|NA|TRBJ1-6
TGTGCCAGCAGCCCGACAGGAATCTCACCCCTCCACTTT
CASSPTGISPLHF
>TRBV6-5|13|NA|TRBD1|TRBJ1-2
TGTGCCAGTCTCCCCAGGGGGAACTATGGCTACACCTTC
CASLPRGNYGYTF
>TRBV27|14|NA|TRBD1|TRBJ1-1
TGTGCCAGCAGTGGGGGACAGTTGAACACTGAAGCTTTCTTT
CASSGGQLNTEAFF
>TRBV4-2|18|NA|TRBD1|TRBJ1-1
TGTGCCAGCAGCCAAGACTTGCCCGGGACAGGGGTGAGGACTGAAGCTTTCTTT
CASSQDLPGTGVRTEAFF
>TRBV10-3|14|many|NA|TRBJ1-1
TGTGCCATCAGTGAGTCGGACGGGAGCACTGAAGCTTTCTTT
CAISESDGSTEAFF
>TRBV20-1|14|once|NA|TRBJ1-2
TGCAGTGCTAGTCCAGGGGTCAATACCGGTGGCTACACCTTC
CSASPGVNTGGYTF
>TRBV5-4|15|once|TRBD1|TRBJ2-7
TGTGCCAGCAGCTCCTCGGGACAGGGAACCTACGAGCAGTACTTC
CASSSSGQGTYEQYF
>TRBV2|14|NA|TRBD1|TRBJ1-1
TGTGCCAGCAGTGCCTGGCAGGGGGACACTGAAGCTTTCTTT
CASSAWQGDTEAFF
>TRBV5-1|14|NA|NA|TRBJ1-2
TGCGCCAGCAGCTTGGCAGGGGCCGGTTATGGCTACACCTTC
CASSLAGAGYGYTF
>TRBV9|12|once|NA|TRBJ2-5
TGTGCCAGCAGCTTCTCGGGGGAGACCCAGTACTTC
CASSFSGETQYF
>TRBV6-5|13|NA|NA|TRBJ1-4
TGTGCCAGCAGTTACTCAACGGCTTCAGGACTGTTTTTT
CASSYSTASGLFF